Listed below are T cell receptor beta chains from one sample, sequenced in a study of response to subunit inactivated influenza vaccine. TCRdb used MiXCR to reprocess the RT-PCR reads, holding one entry per CDR3 protein. The table includes 500,000 to 650,000 distinct CDR3 sequences, less than 8% detected once. The sample in question was PBMCs from blood, obtained about 24 months after vaccination. The receptors shown here come from a man between 45 and 75 years old who received an inactivated influenza vaccine. The CDR3 runs from the conserved cysteine through the conserved F or W. The order of the fields is V gene, CDR3 length, CDR3 protein.

V: TRBV20-1; length: 15; CDR3: CSARSGRSNTGELFF
V: TRBV5-1; length: 14; CDR3: CASSLKGQGMIQYF
V: TRBV20-1; length: 13; CDR3: CSGPGEGTDTQYF
V: TRBV2; length: 13; CDR3: CASSGGQRYGYTF
V: TRBV7-2; length: 13; CDR3: CASSVDRGSPLHF
V: TRBV10-3; length: 16; CDR3: CAISESTGGSGNTIYF
V: TRBV30; length: 13; CDR3: CAWRTGLGDTQYF
V: TRBV5-1; length: 16; CDR3: CASHLTGTATMPGQFF
V: TRBV2; length: 13; CDR3: CASRPEGGTEAFF
V: TRBV7-2; length: 14; CDR3: CASSWTGGNEKLFF
V: TRBV27; length: 17; CDR3: CASSSISWQGASDTQYF
V: TRBV20-1; length: 15; CDR3: CSAREKWASDYEQYF
V: TRBV28; length: 10; CDR3: CASSLPEQYF
V: TRBV6-5; length: 15; CDR3: CASSLSQGRDTEAFF
V: TRBV7-7; length: 14; CDR3: CASSLEVRGGEQYF
V: TRBV4-1; length: 14; CDR3: CASSQDSGYYGYTF
V: TRBV20-1; length: 9; CDR3: CSAMYEQYF
V: TRBV6-2/TRBV6-3; length: 13; CDR3: CASSYGRKYGYTF
V: TRBV7-2; length: 15; CDR3: CASSFSLLGGTEAFF